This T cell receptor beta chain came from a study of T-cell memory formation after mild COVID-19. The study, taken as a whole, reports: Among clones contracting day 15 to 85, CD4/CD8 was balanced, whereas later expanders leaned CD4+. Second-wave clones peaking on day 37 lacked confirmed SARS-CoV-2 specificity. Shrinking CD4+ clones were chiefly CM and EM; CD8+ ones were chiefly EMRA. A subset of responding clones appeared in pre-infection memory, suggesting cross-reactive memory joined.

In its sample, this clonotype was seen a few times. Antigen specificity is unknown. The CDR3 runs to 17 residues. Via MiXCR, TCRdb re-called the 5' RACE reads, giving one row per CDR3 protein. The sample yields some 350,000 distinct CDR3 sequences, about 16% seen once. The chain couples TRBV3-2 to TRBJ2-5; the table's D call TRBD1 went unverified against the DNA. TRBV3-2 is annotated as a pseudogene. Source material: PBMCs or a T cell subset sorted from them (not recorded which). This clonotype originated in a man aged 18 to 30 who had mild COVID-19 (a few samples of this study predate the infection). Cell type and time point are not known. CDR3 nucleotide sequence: TGTGCCAGCAGCCTTACGCCAGGGCGCCCCTATAGGGAGACCCAGTACTTC. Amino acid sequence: CASSLTPGRPYRETQYF.